This TCR beta chain derives from a study of T-cell reconstitution after alpha-beta-depleted transplantation in children. Regarding the study as a whole: It was surviving recipient T cells and thymic progenitors that gave some patients high TCRbeta diversity at day 60. A year had passed since transplant, and T-cell counts and diversity by then came mostly from newly produced T cells. By about two months after transplant, alpha-beta T cells reportedly arose from several hundred graft clones that had expanded.

V lost 3 bases and J lost 4; bases outside the gene matches: 5. Germline V CDR1 and CDR2: LGHDT, YNNKEL (reference sequence). The CDR3 length is 14 residues. For this clonotype: The antigen remains undetermined.

Construction of the TCRbeta library involved unique molecular identifiers. MiXCR was run by TCRdb on the PCR reads, yielding one entry per CDR3 protein. The sample has 700,000 to 850,000 distinct CDR3 sequences; roughly 15% are singletons. The sample in question was PBMCs, mostly from graft donor cells, obtained 360 days after TCRalphabeta/CD19-depleted stem cell transplant. The clonotype originates from a male patient between 5 and 17 years old who had a stem cell transplant for acute lymphoblastic leukemia, so the T cells may come from the graft donor. This chain uses TRBV3-1 with TRBJ1-1, with 7 bases fitting TRBD1. Here the CDR3 DNA reads TGTGCCAGCAGCCAGGGACAGCCCTCCACTGAAGCTTTCTTT. Its protein is CASSQGQPSTEAFF.